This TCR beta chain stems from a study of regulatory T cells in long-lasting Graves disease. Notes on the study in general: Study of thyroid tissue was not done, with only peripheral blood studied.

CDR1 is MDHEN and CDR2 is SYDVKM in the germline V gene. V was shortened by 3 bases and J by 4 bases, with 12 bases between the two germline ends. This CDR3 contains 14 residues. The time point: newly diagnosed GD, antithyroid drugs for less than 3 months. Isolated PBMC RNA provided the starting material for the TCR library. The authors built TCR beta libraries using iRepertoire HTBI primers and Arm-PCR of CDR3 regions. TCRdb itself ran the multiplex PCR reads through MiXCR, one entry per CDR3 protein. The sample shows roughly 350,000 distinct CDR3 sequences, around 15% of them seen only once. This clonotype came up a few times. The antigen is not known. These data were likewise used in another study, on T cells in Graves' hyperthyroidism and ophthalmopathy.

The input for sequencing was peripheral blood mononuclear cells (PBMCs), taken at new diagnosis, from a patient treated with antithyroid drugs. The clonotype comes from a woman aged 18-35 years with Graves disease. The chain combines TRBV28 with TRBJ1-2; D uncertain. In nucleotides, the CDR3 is TGTGCCAGCAGTTTGGGGTTGGGTCGCTATGGCTACACCTTC. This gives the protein CASSLGLGRYGYTF.